A selection of T cell receptor beta chains follows, all from one sample in a study of long-term antiretroviral therapy in people with HIV. Measured with immunoSEQ multiplex PCR; TCRdb has only the in-frame clones, and not every one. The data show around 29,000 clones, 90% to 95% seen once. The sequenced sample was unsorted PBMCs, obtained more than 6 years after starting antiretroviral therapy. Every receptor here comes from a man aged 25 to 45 with HIV. Both conserved end residues are part of each CDR3. The D gene is left open where the match is weak. Expanded clones are given a class, and other clones once, few, many or no size at all.

TRBJ2-5 | - | TRBV27 | - | TGTGCCAGCAGTTTAGGCCGGAGCGGGACCCAGTACTTC | CASSLGRSGTQYF
TRBJ2-3 | - | TRBV15 | TRBD2 | TGTGCCACCAGCAGGTCAGCGGGGGGCACAGATACGCAGTATTTT | CATSRSAGGTDTQYF
TRBJ2-1 | - | TRBV14 | TRBD2 | TGTGCCAGCAGCCAAGATGGGATGGCGGGAGGGTATTTCAATGAGCAGTTCTTC | CASSQDGMAGGYFNEQFF
TRBJ2-3 | - | TRBV7-9 | - | TGTGCCAGCAGCTTACTAGCAGGAGATACGCAGTATTTT | CASSLLAGDTQYF
TRBJ2-4 | - | TRBV4-1 | TRBD2 | TGCGCCAGCAGACCGACGGGACTAAGGAACATTCAGTACTTC | CASRPTGLRNIQYF
TRBJ1-1 | - | TRBV20-1 | - | TGCAGTGCTAGAGCAGGGAGGGAAGCTTTCTTT | CSARAGREAFF
TRBJ1-1 | - | TRBV29-1 | TRBD1 | TGCAGCGCAGTGGCGGTGGCAGGGGGGGGTACTGAAGCTTTCTTT | CSAVAVAGGGTEAFF
TRBJ2-7 | - | TRBV6-5 | TRBD1 | TGTGCCAGCAGACTGGGGACAGGGGGAGGCTACGAGCAGTACTTC | CASRLGTGGGYEQYF
TRBJ2-6 | - | TRBV9 | - | TGTGCCAGCAGCGTATTCAGTTCAAACTCTGGGGCCAACGTCCTGACTTTC | CASSVFSSNSGANVLTF
TRBJ1-1 | - | TRBV6-5 | TRBD1 | TGTGCCAGCAGAAGCGGACAGGGAACTGAAGCTTTCTTT | CASRSGQGTEAFF
TRBJ1-2 | - | TRBV29-1 | - | TGCAGCGTTGTGGAGGACTATGGCTACACCTTC | CSVVEDYGYTF
TRBJ1-5 | - | TRBV27 | - | TGTGCCAGCAGCCATAGGAAGAGGGGAAATCAGCCCCAGCATTTT | CASSHRKRGNQPQHF
TRBJ2-1 | - | TRBV9 | TRBD2 | TGTGCCAGCACCGGGGGGCTAGCGGGGTACAATGAGCAGTTCTTC | CASTGGLAGYNEQFF
TRBJ2-7 | - | TRBV7-2 | - | TGTGCCAGCAGCCTCAACTACGACAGGACCTACGAGCAGTACTTC | CASSLNYDRTYEQYF
TRBJ1-1 | - | TRBV5-1 | - | TGCGCCAGCAGCTTGGACAGCGAGAACACTGAAGCTTTCTTT | CASSLDSENTEAFF
TRBJ1-1 | - | TRBV6-1 | - | TGTGCCAGCAGTGAAATGGCAGCTGAAGCTTTCTTT | CASSEMAAEAFF
TRBJ2-7 | - | TRBV7-2 | TRBD2 | TGTGCCAGCAGCTTATGGACTAGAAGCTACGAGCAGTACTTC | CASSLWTRSYEQYF
TRBJ1-2 | - | TRBV7-9 | TRBD1 | TGTGCCAGCAGCTTGACAGGGGACTATGGCTACACCTTC | CASSLTGDYGYTF
TRBJ2-7 | - | TRBV5-6 | - | TGTGCCAGCAGCTTGTACGGGAACCCCTACGAGCAGTACTTC | CASSLYGNPYEQYF
TRBJ2-1 | - | TRBV11-2 | - | TGTGCCAGCAGCATAGGGGTGGGGGGCTCCTACAATGAGCAGTTCTTC | CASSIGVGGSYNEQFF
TRBJ1-2 | - | TRBV19 | - | TGTGCCAGTAAAAGAGGTGAGGGGGTAATCGACTATGGCTACACCTTC | CASKRGEGVIDYGYTF
TRBJ2-7 | - | TRBV6-5 | - | TGTGCCATCAGCAGTTCGAAGGTGTTTGGGTACGAGCAGTACTTC | CAISSSKVFGYEQYF
TRBJ1-3 | - | TRBV2 | - | TGTGCCAGCAACACGGCGGCCCGGTGGATCTCTGGAAACACCATATATTTT | CASNTAARWISGNTIYF
TRBJ2-7 | - | TRBV11-2 | TRBD2 | TGTGCCAGCAGCTTAGATACTCTAGCGGGAGGGCAGTACTTC | CASSLDTLAGGQYF
TRBJ2-7 | once | TRBV6-4 | TRBD2 | TGTGCCAGCAGGAAGGTTGGGGGGGGACTAGCGGGCTCTCTCTCCTACGAGCAGTACTTC | CASRKVGGGLAGSLSYEQYF
TRBJ1-4 | - | TRBV6-5 | - | TGTGCCAGCAGTTACTCATCAGGGAAAGGTGAAAAACTGTTTTTT | CASSYSSGKGEKLFF
TRBJ1-5 | - | TRBV6-1 | - | TGTGCCAGCAATCTTTCTGGGTCTTCGCCCCAGCATTTT | CASNLSGSSPQHF
TRBJ1-4 | - | TRBV7-9 | - | TGTGCCAGCAGCTTAGAAAGGGACCCTAATGAAAAACTGTTTTTT | CASSLERDPNEKLFF
TRBJ1-2 | - | TRBV5-4 | TRBD1 | TGTGCCAGCAGCCCGACGGACAGGGGGAATAATGGCTACACCTTC | CASSPTDRGNNGYTF
TRBJ1-1 | - | TRBV27 | - | TGTGCCAGCCGACCCCATGGGGGGCATACTGAAGCTTTCTTT | CASRPHGGHTEAFF
TRBJ2-1 | - | TRBV19 | TRBD1 | TGTGCCAGTAGTATAAACCCGGGACAGGGCTCCTACAATGAGCAGTTCTTC | CASSINPGQGSYNEQFF
TRBJ2-5 | - | TRBV9 | - | TGTGCCAGCAGCGTTGAGGGCATGATCGAGACCCAGTACTTC | CASSVEGMIETQYF
TRBJ1-3 | - | TRBV25-1 | - | TGTGCCAGCAGTATAGCCGGAGGAAACACCATATATTTT | CASSIAGGNTIYF
TRBJ1-4 | - | TRBV4-2 | TRBD1 | TGTGCCAGCAGCCAATTGGACAGGAAAAATGAAAAACTGTTTTTT | CASSQLDRKNEKLFF
TRBJ1-2 | - | TRBV27 | TRBD1 | TGTGCCAGCAGTTCGGACAGGGTGGACTATGGCTACACCTTC | CASSSDRVDYGYTF
TRBJ1-2 | - | TRBV7-2 | - | TGTGCCAGCAGCCCCCGGCCGAGGTCCCTCCATGGCTACACCTTC | CASSPRPRSLHGYTF
TRBJ1-3 | - | TRBV7-8 | - | TGTGCCAGCAGCTTAGGAAGAAACACCATATATTTT | CASSLGRNTIYF
TRBJ1-1 | - | TRBV28 | - | TGTGCCAGCACCTCTCCGCACATAAGGGCTGAGGCTTTCTTT | CASTSPHIRAEAFF
TRBJ1-2 | - | TRBV30 | TRBD1 | TGTGCCTGGATCCGCGTGACAGGGTGGGGCTACACCTTC | CAWIRVTGWGYTF
TRBJ2-7 | - | TRBV10-1 | - | TGCGCCAGCGGGAACTCTAACTCCTACGAGCAGTACTTC | CASGNSNSYEQYF
TRBJ1-1 | - | TRBV10-3 | - | TGTGCCATCAGACTGACACCCGTTGGGGAAGCTTTCTTT | CAIRLTPVGEAFF
TRBJ1-1 | - | TRBV18 | - | TGTGCCAGCTCACCATTAACAGACATGAACACTGAAGCTTTCTTT | CASSPLTDMNTEAFF
TRBJ2-3 | once | TRBV6-1 | - | TGTGCCAGCAGTGGAACGACGGGGGCGAGCACAGATACGCAGTATTTT | CASSGTTGASTDTQYF
TRBJ2-7 | - | TRBV6-6 | - | TGTGCCAGCAGAGCCAGGGAGGTCCACGAGCAGTACTTC | CASRAREVHEQYF
TRBJ1-2 | - | TRBV9 | - | TGTGCCAGCAGCGCCCCAACATCCTCCAATGGCTACACCTTC | CASSAPTSSNGYTF
TRBJ2-3 | - | TRBV2 | TRBD2 | TGTGCCAGCAAGGCTTCCCTAGCGGGGGCAGATACGCAGTATTTT | CASKASLAGADTQYF
TRBJ1-3 | - | TRBV30 | - | TGTGCCTGGAGTGTACAGCCAACTGGAAACACCATATATTTT | CAWSVQPTGNTIYF
TRBJ2-5 | - | TRBV27 | - | TGTGCCAGCAGCCGTCACAGGGACCAAGAGACCCAGTACTTC | CASSRHRDQETQYF
TRBJ1-2 | - | TRBV30 | - | TGTGCCTGGAGTGTAGACGTGAAAACCTATGGCTACACCTTC | CAWSVDVKTYGYTF
TRBJ2-7 | once | TRBV5-1 | - | TGCGCCAGCAGCTTGGGGGGCCAAAGGGGCTCCTACGAGCAGTACTTC | CASSLGGQRGSYEQYF
TRBJ1-5 | - | TRBV4-1 | - | TGCGCCAGCAGCCAAGATCTTACAGGGAATAGCAATCAGCCCCAGCATTTT | CASSQDLTGNSNQPQHF
TRBJ1-5 | - | TRBV19 | TRBD1 | TGTGCCAGTAGTAGGACAGGGGATGATCAGCCCCAGCATTTT | CASSRTGDDQPQHF
TRBJ1-5 | - | TRBV6-5 | - | TGTGCCAGCACCAGAGGGGGTAATCAGCCCCAGCATTTT | CASTRGGNQPQHF
TRBJ1-3 | - | TRBV13 | - | TGTGCCAGCAGCCCCGAAGGGGCTGGAAACACCATATATTTT | CASSPEGAGNTIYF
TRBJ2-1 | - | TRBV6-6 | - | TGTGCCAGCAGTTATGGCAATGAGCAGTTCTTC | CASSYGNEQFF
TRBJ1-5 | once | TRBV7-2 | TRBD1 | TGTGCCAGCAGCCTACAACAGGGGAGAGATCAGCCCCAGCATTTT | CASSLQQGRDQPQHF
TRBJ2-1 | - | TRBV15 | - | TGTGCCACCAGGGCTGAGAGCTCCTACAATGAGCAGTTCTTC | CATRAESSYNEQFF
TRBJ2-5 | once | TRBV9 | - | TGTGCCAGCAGCGTAGAAGGTCAACAAGAGACCCAGTACTTC | CASSVEGQQETQYF
TRBJ2-7 | - | TRBV5-1 | TRBD1 | TGCGCCAGCAGCTCGACAGGGACCTACGAGCAGTACTTC | CASSSTGTYEQYF
TRBJ2-5 | once | TRBV30 | - | TGTGCCTGGAGTCGTGAGACCCAGTACTTC | CAWSRETQYF